This T cell receptor (beta chain) comes out of a study of shared clonotypes between healthy human individuals. Turning to the study itself: Each donor's CD4 naive and CD4 memory cells filled three plates apiece, CD8 naive two, and CD8 memory one. Findings and caveats of the study: Only a few donors were included, so the genetic and exposure-history diversity represented was limited. Sequencing depth was expected to influence donor clonotype sharing.

CDR3 length equals 13 residues. The germline CDR1 and CDR2 sequences are SGDLS and YYNGEE. Trimming shortened V by 2 bases and J by 1 base, and 6 bases separated the two germline ends. Sequenced by immunoSEQ multiplex PCR; TCRdb stores in-frame clones only, minus some. This sample has about 2.3 million clones; around 93% occur once, and the top ten carry around 0.4%. Turning to this clone: Its matching antigen is unknown.

The sequencing input was naive CD4+ T cells from PBMCs. The sample's subset: CD45RA+ positively selected. The TCR was taken from a young man in good health. Some clones in this sample may be carry-over from other donors' samples. The chain has TRBV9 and TRBJ1-1; D is ambiguous. The CDR3 DNA reads as TGTGCCAGCAGCGTTCACGCGAACACTGAAGCTTTCTTT. Translation gives CASSVHANTEAFF. Drawing the rest from reference TRBV9 and TRBJ1-1, the complete variable domain is DSGVTQTPKHLITATGQRVTLRCSPRSGDLSVYWYQQSLDQGLQFLIQYYNGEERAKGNILERFSAQQFPDLHSELNLSSLELGDSALYFCASSVHANTEAFFGQGTRLTVV.